This TCR beta chain came from a study of cytomegalovirus exposure and HLA in healthy donors. V gave up 0 bases and J gave up 5 bases, with 10 bases separating them. Germline V gives CDR1 SGHDN, CDR2 FVKESK. The CDR3 consists of 14 residues. Primers: 60 Vbeta forward and 13 Jbeta reverse. Method: immunoSEQ multiplex PCR; TCRdb's copy keeps in-frame clones and lacks some. Counted here are 150,000 to 200,000 clones, around 80% occurring once; the ten biggest clones make up roughly 3.7%. Sequencing input: PBMCs. The TCR sequence derives from a woman aged 60 to 75 in good health and CMV-seropositive. This rearrangement joins TRBV14 to TRBJ2-5, with D possibly TRBD1 on 5 matching bases. This CDR3 is CASSQDTWGETQYF. CDR3 coding DNA: TGTGCCAGCAGCCAAGACACCTGGGGCGAGACCCAGTACTTC.